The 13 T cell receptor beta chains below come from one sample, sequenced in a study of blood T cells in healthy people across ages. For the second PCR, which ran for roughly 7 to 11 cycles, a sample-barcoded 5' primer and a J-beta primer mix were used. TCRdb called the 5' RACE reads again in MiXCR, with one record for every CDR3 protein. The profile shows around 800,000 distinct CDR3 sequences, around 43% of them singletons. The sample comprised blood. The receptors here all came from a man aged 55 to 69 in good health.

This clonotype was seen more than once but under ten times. DNA for the CDR3: TGCAGGGATAGACAGGGAGTTGGTGGCTACACCTTC. It is translated as CRDRQGVGGYTF. The chain recombines TRBV20-1 with TRBJ1-2, with TRBD1 matching 7 bases. The CDR3 runs 12 residues. Germline lookup yields CDR1 DFQATT and CDR2 SNEGSKA (reference sequence).

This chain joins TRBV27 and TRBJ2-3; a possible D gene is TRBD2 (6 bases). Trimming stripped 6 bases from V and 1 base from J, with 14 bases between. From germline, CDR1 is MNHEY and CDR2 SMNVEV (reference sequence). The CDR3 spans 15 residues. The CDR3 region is CASSTTSSGTDTQYF. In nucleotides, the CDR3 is TGTGCCAGCAGCACGACTAGTAGTGGCACAGATACGCAGTATTTT.

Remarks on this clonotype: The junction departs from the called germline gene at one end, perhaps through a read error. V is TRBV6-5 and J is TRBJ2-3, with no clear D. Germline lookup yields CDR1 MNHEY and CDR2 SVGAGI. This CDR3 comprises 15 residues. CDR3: CAGSYTTSSTDTQYF. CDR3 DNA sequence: TGTGCCGGCAGTTACACTACCTCTAGCACAGATACGCAGTATTTT.

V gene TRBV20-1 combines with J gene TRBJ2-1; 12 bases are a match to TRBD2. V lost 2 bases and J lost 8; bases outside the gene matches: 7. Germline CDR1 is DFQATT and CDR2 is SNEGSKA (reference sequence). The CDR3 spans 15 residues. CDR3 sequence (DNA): TGCAGTGCTAGACTCCCTAGCGGGGGGGGGCATGAGCAGTTCTTC. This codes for CSARLPSGGGHEQFF.

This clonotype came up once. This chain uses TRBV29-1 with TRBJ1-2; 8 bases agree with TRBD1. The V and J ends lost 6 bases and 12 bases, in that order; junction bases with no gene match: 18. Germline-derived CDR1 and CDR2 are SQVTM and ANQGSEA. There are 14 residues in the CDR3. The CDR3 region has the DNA TGCAGCGTCGTTCTTCAGGCCCTAACAGGGGGTAACACCTTC. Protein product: CSVVLQALTGGNTF.

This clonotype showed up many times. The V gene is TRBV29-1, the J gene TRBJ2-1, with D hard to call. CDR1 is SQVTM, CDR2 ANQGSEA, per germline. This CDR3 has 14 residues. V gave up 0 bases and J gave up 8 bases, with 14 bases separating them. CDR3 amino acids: CSVEDSPPFDEQFF. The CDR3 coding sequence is TGCAGCGTTGAAGATAGTCCCCCCTTCGATGAGCAGTTCTTC.

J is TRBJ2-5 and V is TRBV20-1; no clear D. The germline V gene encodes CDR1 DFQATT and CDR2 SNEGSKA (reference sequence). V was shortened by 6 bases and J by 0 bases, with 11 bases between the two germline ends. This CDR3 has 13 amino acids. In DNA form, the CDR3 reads TGCAGTGCCCGAGTCCCGAACCAAGAGACCCAGTACTTC. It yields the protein CSARVPNQETQYF.

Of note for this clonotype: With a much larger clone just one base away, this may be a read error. CDR3 sequence: CANSLDSSSYEQYF. The CDR3 nucleotides read TGTGCCAACAGCTTAGACAGTAGCTCCTACGAGCAGTACTTC. The genes are TRBV7-2 and TRBJ2-7; D perhaps matches TRBD1 (5 bases). This CDR3 spans 14 amino acids. CDR1 is SGHTA, CDR2 FQGNSA, per germline.

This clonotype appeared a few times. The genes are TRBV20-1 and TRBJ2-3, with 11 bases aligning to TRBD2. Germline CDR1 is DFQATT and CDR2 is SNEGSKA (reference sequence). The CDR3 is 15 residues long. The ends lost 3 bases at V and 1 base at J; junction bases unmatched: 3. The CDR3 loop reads CSARLAGGRTDTQYF. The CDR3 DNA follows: TGCAGTGCTAGGCTAGCGGGGGGCCGCACAGATACGCAGTATTTT.

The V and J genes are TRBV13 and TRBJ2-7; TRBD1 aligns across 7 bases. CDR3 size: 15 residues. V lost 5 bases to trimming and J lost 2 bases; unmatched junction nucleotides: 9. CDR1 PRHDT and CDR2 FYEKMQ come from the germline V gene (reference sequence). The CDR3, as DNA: TGTGCCAGCAGCATTCGAGGGGGCGCTCCCTACGAGCAGTACTTC. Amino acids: CASSIRGGAPYEQYF.

Written as DNA, the CDR3 is TGTGCCAGCCAAAAAGGCAGGGAACAAGAGACCCAGTACTTC. Translated: CASQKGREQETQYF. This rearrangement joins TRBV2 to TRBJ2-5; a weak D match, TRBD1 (5 bases). Germline values: CDR1 SNHLY, CDR2 FYNNEI. Trimming cost V 8 bases and J 2 bases, with 15 bases left between them. This CDR3 spans 14 amino acids.

The CDR3 loop is CASSSGGTSEAQFF. DNA for the CDR3: TGTGCCAGCAGCTCAGGGGGGACTAGCGAAGCTCAGTTCTTC. The chain has TRBV9 and TRBJ2-1; 10 bases agree with TRBD2. V shed 4 bases and J 13 bases; nucleotides not matched to a gene: 11. Germline CDR1 and CDR2: SGDLS and YYNGEE. This CDR3 has 14 amino acids.

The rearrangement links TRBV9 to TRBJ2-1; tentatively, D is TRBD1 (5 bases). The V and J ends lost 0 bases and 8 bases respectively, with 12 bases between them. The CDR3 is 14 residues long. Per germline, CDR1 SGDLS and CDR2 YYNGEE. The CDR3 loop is CASSVVGEPHEQFF. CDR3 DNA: TGTGCCAGCAGCGTAGTAGGGGAACCCCATGAGCAGTTCTTC.